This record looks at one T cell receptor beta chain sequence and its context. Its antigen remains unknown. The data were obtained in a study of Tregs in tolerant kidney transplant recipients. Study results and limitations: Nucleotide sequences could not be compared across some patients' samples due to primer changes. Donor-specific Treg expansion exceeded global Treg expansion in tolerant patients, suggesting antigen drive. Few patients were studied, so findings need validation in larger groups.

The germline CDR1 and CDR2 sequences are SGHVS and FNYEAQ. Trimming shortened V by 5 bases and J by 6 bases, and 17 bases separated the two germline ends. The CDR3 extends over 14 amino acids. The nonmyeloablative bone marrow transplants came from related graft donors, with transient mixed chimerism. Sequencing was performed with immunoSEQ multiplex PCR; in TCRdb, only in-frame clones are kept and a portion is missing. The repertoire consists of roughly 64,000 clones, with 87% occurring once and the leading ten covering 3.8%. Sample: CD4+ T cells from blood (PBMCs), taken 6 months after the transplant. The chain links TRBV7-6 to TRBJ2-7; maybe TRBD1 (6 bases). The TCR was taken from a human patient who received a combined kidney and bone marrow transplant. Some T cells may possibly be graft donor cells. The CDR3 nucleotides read TGTGCCAGCAGCCTCCTTTCCGGGACACTCGAGCAGTACTTC. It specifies CASSLLSGTLEQYF.